This T cell receptor (beta chain) was sequenced in a study of blood T cell repertoires in COVID-19. Per the germline V gene, CDR1 is LNHDA and CDR2 is SQIVND (reference sequence). CDR3 length: 18 amino acids. V lost 6 bases and J lost 0, with 18 bases in between. Data came from immunoSEQ multiplex PCR; TCRdb stores just in-frame clones and leaves some out. The sample has roughly 570,000 clones; about 88% are singletons. The sample consisted of peripheral blood. The chain carries TRBV19 and TRBJ2-6; the D gene is possibly TRBD2 (6 bases). The sequence came from a woman aged 50 to 60 with COVID-19, enrolled during active disease. The CDR3: CASRIRTGRLSGANVLTF. In DNA form, the CDR3 reads TGTGCCAGTAGGATCAGAACCGGGAGACTCTCTGGGGCCAACGTCCTGACTTTC. Full variable domain (remainder filled in from reference TRBV19 and TRBJ2-6): DGGITQSPKYLFRKEGQNVTLSCEQNLNHDAMYWYRQDPGQGLRLIYYSQIVNDFQKGDIAEGYSVSREKKESFPLTVTSAQKNPTAFYLCASRIRTGRLSGANVLTFGAGSRLTVL.